The source of this T cell receptor beta chain is a study of regulatory T cells in long-lasting Graves disease. Across the whole study: Graves' patients, newly diagnosed, had taken antithyroid drugs under 3 months.

This clonotype was found a few times. The germline gives CDR1 MGHRA, CDR2 YSYEKL. V lost 0 bases, J lost 5 bases, and 10 bases lay in between. The CDR3 sequence is 14 residues long. With iRepertoire HTBI primers and Arm-PCR of CDR3 regions, TCR beta libraries were built. Original processing notes: The samples yielded 55 to 75 TRBV and roughly 14 TRBJ segments. TCRdb ran MiXCR on the multiplex PCR reads and lists one entry per CDR3 protein. It is TCRdb's table, rather than the study itself, that gives the V and J calls and clone size. The sample comprises around 230,000 distinct CDR3 sequences, about 16% of which are singletons, and approximately 20% rests with the top ten. Time point given: newly diagnosed GD, antithyroid drugs for less than 3 months. PBMCs provided the RNA from which the TCR library was made.

This chain connects TRBV4-1 to TRBJ2-5; D assignment may be TRBD1 or TRBD2 (6 bases each). The TCR was taken from a female donor with Graves disease. The starting material was peripheral blood mononuclear cells (PBMCs), obtained at new diagnosis, from a patient treated with antithyroid drugs. The CDR3 reads CASSQEGAGETQYF. For the CDR3, the DNA is TGCGCCAGCAGCCAAGAGGGGGCGGGGGAGACCCAGTACTTC.